What follows are 17 T cell receptor beta chains derived from one specimen sequenced in a study of blood T cells in healthy people across ages. A J-beta primer mix and a sample-barcoded 5' primer were used in a second PCR of roughly 6 to 12 cycles. TCRdb itself ran the 5' RACE reads through MiXCR, one entry per CDR3 protein. The data contain about 840,000 distinct CDR3 sequences, about 27% of them singletons. This sample was also put to use in a study of T cells of mothers and their children.

The sample was blood. Receptors were obtained from a woman aged 40 to 50 in good health.

Many counts were recorded for this clonotype. This chain joins TRBV7-2 and TRBJ2-6; D may be TRBD2 (6 bases). Germline V lookup: CDR1 SGHTA, CDR2 FQGNSA. With 3 bases removed from V and 2 bases from J, the gap between germline ends came to 11 bases. The CDR3 spans 16 residues. The DNA for the CDR3 is TGTGCCAGCAGCTTGGGGGGAAAGGCTGGGGCCAACGTCCTGACTTTC. Its translation: CASSLGGKAGANVLTF.

V usage is TRBV20-1 and J usage is TRBJ1-2, with 9 bases matching TRBD1. Germline trimming cut 1 base from V and 1 base from J; bases unmatched to any gene: 7. The CDR3 sequence is 16 residues long. Germline CDR1 is DFQATT and CDR2 is SNEGSKA (reference sequence). CDR3: CSARAAGTGINYGYTF. CDR3 DNA sequence: TGCAGTGCTAGAGCCGCCGGGACAGGGATTAACTATGGCTACACCTTC.

In its sample, this clonotype was seen a few times. V and J are TRBV27 and TRBJ2-7; D is undetermined. Germline CDR1 reads MNHEY; CDR2 reads SMNVEV (reference sequence). Trimming pared 6 bases from V and 7 bases from J, leaving 16 bases between. The length of the CDR3 is 13 residues. CDR3 amino acids: CASSQRPGFEQYF. The CDR3 nucleotides are TGTGCCAGCAGCCAAAGGCCAGGCTTTGAGCAGTACTTC.

The V and J genes are TRBV9 and TRBJ1-5; D gene uncertain. Germline V lookup: CDR1 SGDLS, CDR2 YYNGEE. V was shortened by 2 bases and J by 2 bases, with 11 bases between the two germline ends. The CDR3 totals 15 residues. The CDR3 DNA is TGTGCCAGCAGCGTTGGACTAGCTGGCAATCAGCCCCAGCATTTT. Its protein is CASSVGLAGNQPQHF.

This clonotype was detected a few times. The chain has TRBV27 and TRBJ1-5, with D possibly matching TRBD1 (6 bases). This CDR3 is built from 17 residues. V lost 2 bases, J lost 7 bases, and 21 bases lay in between. Per the germline V gene, CDR1 is MNHEY and CDR2 is SMNVEV (reference sequence). The CDR3 DNA reads as TGTGCCAGCAGTTTACACAGGGACGTAAGTAGGGGCCAGCCCCAGCATTTT. Residues: CASSLHRDVSRGQPQHF.

Notes on this clonotype: One end of the junction does not line up with germline, which may come from a read error. The chain joins TRBV5-8 to TRBJ2-5, with 10 bases identical to TRBD2. The CDR3 length is 15 residues. In germline, CDR1 is SGHTS, CDR2 YDEGEE. The CDR3 sequence is CASSPGTSDQEAQYF. Written as DNA, the CDR3 is TGTGCCAGCAGCCCAGGGACTAGCGACCAAGAGGCCCAGTACTTC.

As for this clonotype: This may be a read error, as it is one base from a much larger clone. The CDR3 DNA follows: TGTGCCAGCACCATGGGGCAGATCACAGATACGCAGTATTTT. It codes for CASTMGQITDTQYF. The chain uses TRBV28 and TRBJ2-3; D is perhaps TRBD1 (5 bases). Germline lookup yields CDR1 MDHEN and CDR2 SYDVKM. This CDR3 has 14 amino acids. V was cut by 7 bases and J by 2 bases, with 13 bases left in between.

V is TRBV24-1 and J is TRBJ2-3, with 9 bases identical to TRBD2. Per germline, CDR1 KGHDR and CDR2 SFDVKD. The CDR3 covers 16 residues. V lost 6 bases and J lost 0; bases outside the gene matches: 6. CDR3 region: CATSSRTSGSTDTQYF. The CDR3 coding sequence is TGTGCCACCAGTAGCCGAACTAGCGGGAGCACAGATACGCAGTATTTT.

The gene calls are TRBV7-2 and TRBJ2-2; unclear D gene. The length of the CDR3 is 16 residues. V was pared by 5 bases and J by 1 base, with 14 bases between. Germline assignment: CDR1 SGHTA and CDR2 FQGNSA. CDR3 in amino acids: CASSLNGRLNTGELFF. Here the CDR3 DNA reads TGTGCCAGCAGCCTAAATGGGCGGTTGAACACCGGGGAGCTGTTTTTT. The variable domain in full, completed from reference TRBV7-2 and TRBJ2-2, reads GAGVSQSPSNKVTEKGKDVELRCDPISGHTALYWYRQSLGQGLEFLIYFQGNSAPDKSGLPSDRFSAERTGGSVSTLTIQRTQQEDSAVYLCASSLNGRLNTGELFFGEGSRLTVL.

This clonotype occurred a few times. The V call is TRBV6-4, the J call TRBJ2-7; possibly TRBD1 or TRBD2 for D (6 bases each). CDR3 length: 11 amino acids. V lost 9 bases, J lost 4 bases, and 10 bases lay in between. CDR1 MRHNA and CDR2 SNTAGT come from the germline V gene. CDR3 sequence (DNA): TGTGCCAGGGGGGCGGGGTACGAGCAGTACTTC. Protein product: CARGAGYEQYF.

CDR3 nucleotide sequence: TGTGCCAGTTTAGACTCCCTACAGCCCCAGCATTTT. As protein: CASLDSLQPQHF. The V call is TRBV7-2, the J call TRBJ1-5; D is ambiguous. Trimming took 9 bases from V and 7 from J, leaving 13 bases between them. The length of the CDR3 is 12 residues. From germline, CDR1 is SGHTA and CDR2 FQGNSA.

The V and J genes are TRBV20-1 and TRBJ1-5; TRBD1 matches at 7 bases. V was clipped by 2 bases and J by 7 bases; unmatched bases: 14. CDR1 and CDR2 (germline): DFQATT, SNEGSKA (reference sequence). This CDR3 comprises 16 residues. For the CDR3, the DNA is TGCAGTGCTAGACACGGTCTTTCAGGGGGGACGCAGCCCCAGCATTTT. Translation gives CSARHGLSGGTQPQHF.

V is TRBV14 and J is TRBJ2-3; D gene ambiguous. Germline CDR1 is SGHDN and CDR2 is FVKESK. The CDR3 runs 16 residues. The ends were cut back, 2 bases at V and 2 bases at J, with 14 bases in the middle. The CDR3 loop reads CASSQSRWANTDTQYF. Here the CDR3 DNA reads TGTGCCAGCAGCCAAAGCCGCTGGGCGAACACAGATACGCAGTATTTT.

This clonotype has only a few counts. The genes are TRBV15 and TRBJ2-3; perhaps TRBD1 as D (5 bases). In germline, CDR1 is LNHNV, CDR2 YYDKDF (reference sequence). This CDR3 comprises 16 residues. Trimming took 5 bases from V and 2 from J, leaving 17 bases between them. The CDR3 sequence: CATSPVGPGPTDTQYF. CDR3 DNA sequence: TGTGCCACCAGCCCAGTGGGGCCAGGCCCCACAGATACGCAGTATTTT.

The chain carries TRBV9 and TRBJ1-1; weak D call: TRBD1 (6 bases). Germline-derived CDR1 and CDR2 are SGDLS and YYNGEE. CDR3 length: 15 residues. With 1 base removed from V and 2 bases from J, the gap between germline ends came to 12 bases. The CDR3 is CASSVLQGSNTEAFF. The DNA of the CDR3 is TGTGCCAGCAGCGTACTACAGGGAAGTAACACTGAAGCTTTCTTT. The variable domain in full, completed from reference TRBV9 and TRBJ1-1, reads DSGVTQTPKHLITATGQRVTLRCSPRSGDLSVYWYQQSLDQGLQFLIQYYNGEERAKGNILERFSAQQFPDLHSELNLSSLELGDSALYFCASSVLQGSNTEAFFGQGTRLTVV.

The rearrangement links TRBV5-6 to TRBJ2-6; 7 bases line up with TRBD2. V dropped 1 base and J dropped 2; count of bases not matched to a gene: 6. The CDR3 loop spans 17 amino acids. The V gene's germline CDR1 is SGHDT and CDR2 YYEEEE. The CDR3 coding sequence is TGTGCCAGCAGCTTGTTCGGGGGAGGGGCTGGGGCCAACGTCCTGACTTTC. Residues: CASSLFGGGAGANVLTF.

This clonotype came up many times. The chain recombines TRBV20-1 with TRBJ2-7, with D unresolved. The CDR3 has 13 residues. V was trimmed by 3 bases and J by 4 bases, leaving 13 bases between them. Germline V gives CDR1 DFQATT, CDR2 SNEGSKA (reference sequence). CDR3 region: CSASSGLGYEQYF. The CDR3 DNA sequence: TGCAGTGCTAGCTCGGGTCTTGGTTACGAGCAGTACTTC.